What follows are 6 T cell receptor beta chains derived from one specimen sequenced in a study of blood T cell repertoires in COVID-19. TCRdb's table, derived via immunoSEQ multiplex PCR, lists solely in-frame clones and lacks some. The table includes approximately 260,000 clones, about 80% detected once. Sequencing used PBMCs or T cells enriched from blood (not recorded which). The receptors shown here come from a man aged 25 to 40 with acute COVID-19.

The chain combines TRBV6-1 with TRBJ1-1; D is undetermined. Trimming left V 4 bases short and J 4 bases short, with 19 bases between. The CDR3 covers 16 residues. CDR1 is MNHNS and CDR2 is SASEGT in the germline V gene. Written as DNA, the CDR3 is TGTGCCAGCAGTGCCCCGAGCTCGGGAGCCTCCACTGAAGCTTTCTTT. This gives the protein CASSAPSSGASTEAFF.

The genes are TRBV3-1 (or the pseudogene TRBV3-2) and TRBJ1-1; the match to TRBD1 covers 10 bases. The V and J ends lost 1 base and 4 bases, in that order; junction bases with no gene match: 3. The CDR3 is 15 residues long. In germline, CDR1 is LGHDT, CDR2 YNNKEL (reference sequence). The CDR3: CASSQGTGGPTEAFF. CDR3 coding DNA: TGTGCCAGCAGCCAAGGGACAGGGGGTCCCACTGAAGCTTTCTTT.

V is TRBV18 and J is TRBJ2-7, with TRBD2 matching 7 bases. Germline V CDR1 and CDR2: KGHSH, LQKENI. V lost 3 bases, J lost 6 bases, and 8 bases stayed unmatched. There are 14 residues in the CDR3. The CDR3 DNA follows: TGTGCCAGCTCACCGGGCGGGAGTGCCTTCGAGCAGTACGTC. Translated, it gives CASSPGGSAFEQYV.

The CDR3 coding sequence is TGTGCCAGCAGCTTGTTATTCCTGACAGCAAACACTGAAGCTTTCTTT. This gives the protein CASSLLFLTANTEAFF. The chain is built from TRBV5-6 and TRBJ1-1; a weak D match, TRBD1 (5 bases). Germline assignment: CDR1 SGHDT and CDR2 YYEEEE. The CDR3 length is 16 residues. Trimming took off 1 base at V and 2 bases at J, with 15 bases between the two ends.

This clone showed up just once. V gene TRBV5-1 combines with J gene TRBJ1-1, with a possible D match to TRBD1 (5 bases). The CDR3 consists of 16 residues. Germline-derived CDR1 and CDR2 are SGHRS and YFSETQ. Trimming shortened V by 5 bases and J by 2 bases, and 19 bases separated the two germline ends. CDR3 DNA sequence: TGCGCCAGCAGTTCAGGGACTCGGAGGACTAACACTGAAGCTTTCTTT. Protein: CASSSGTRRTNTEAFF.

The chain links TRBV25-1 to TRBJ2-2; 7 nucleotides match TRBD2. Germline trimming cut 3 bases from V and 4 bases from J; bases unmatched to any gene: 2. CDR3 size: 14 residues. CDR1 is MGHDK and CDR2 is SYGVNS in the germline V gene. Written as DNA, the CDR3 is TGTGCCAGCAGTGACTGGGGGGGCACCGGGGAGCTGTTTTTT. Its protein product is CASSDWGGTGELFF.